This TCR beta chain was obtained from a study of cytomegalovirus exposure and HLA in healthy donors listed by TCRdb under 2017. Turning to the overall study: According to a later analysis, the roughly 120 validation repertoires were produced on the same platform as the approximately 610 repertoires of the first cohort. The study combined high-throughput TCR immunosequencing, statistical association of individual TCRs with disease status, and machine learning to predict cytomegalovirus infection status. The aim of the study was to test whether cataloging public T cell receptors could identify signatures of past pathogen exposure. Along with the roughly 670-subject first cohort, a separate validation cohort of 120 different subjects was used.

The donors were included in the validation cohort of some 110 subjects, a group kept apart from the approximately 650-subject first cohort. Library preparation was by the immunoSEQ multiplex PCR assay. The original methods were these. A statistical classification framework was built for diagnosing cytomegalovirus status from the catalog of TCR beta chain sequences. TCRdb obtained this table from immuneACCESS and retained in-frame rearrangements with V and J assigned. These tables miss some clones; where compared with another copy, unresolved V genes account for less than half of the shortfall, and the remainder is unexplained. The V and J calls and clone size are taken from that table; D and trimming were inferred from the DNA. Present in this sample are fewer than 300,000 clones, 85% to 90% of which were seen just once. Approximately 0.88% of the sample is in the top ten clones. With regard to this clone: Its antigen remains unidentified. The junction and the germline gene differ at one end; a read error may be behind it.

From the cysteine through the phenylalanine, the CDR3 covers 13 amino acids. The kept DNA is CDR3 alone, 39 bases in frame from the first base. Reading the germline V gene gives CDR1 SGHTA and CDR2 FQGTGA. Points the paper makes about the study in general: The validation cohort had no HLA typing available for a later analysis, so co-occurrence within that cohort was assessed over all 130 or so repertoires. Most TCR sequences were seen in very few donors, while some public TCRs were found in many individuals. According to the authors, the approach could potentially be generalized to other disease states and immunological phenotypes. The study gave a list of about 160 TCR beta chains associated with cytomegalovirus. In both the original and validation cohorts, the classifier was reported to diagnose cytomegalovirus status with high specificity and sensitivity. In vitro tests confirmed that a few of the cytomegalovirus-associated TCR beta chains recognize cytomegalovirus antigens. Of the cluster scores, roughly 95% were above 0 in a later analysis, which found that TCRs clustered in the first cohort also tended to co-occur in the 120 validation repertoires.

This sequence originates from a woman aged 18 to 35 in good health and CMV-seronegative. The chain employs TRBV7-3 and TRBJ1-2, and possibly TRBD1, on 6 matching bases. The specimen sequenced was PBMCs. The CDR3 is CASSPIYRVPPSF. At the DNA level, the sequence is TGTGCCAGCAGCCCAATCTACAGGGTCCCACCAAGCTTC.